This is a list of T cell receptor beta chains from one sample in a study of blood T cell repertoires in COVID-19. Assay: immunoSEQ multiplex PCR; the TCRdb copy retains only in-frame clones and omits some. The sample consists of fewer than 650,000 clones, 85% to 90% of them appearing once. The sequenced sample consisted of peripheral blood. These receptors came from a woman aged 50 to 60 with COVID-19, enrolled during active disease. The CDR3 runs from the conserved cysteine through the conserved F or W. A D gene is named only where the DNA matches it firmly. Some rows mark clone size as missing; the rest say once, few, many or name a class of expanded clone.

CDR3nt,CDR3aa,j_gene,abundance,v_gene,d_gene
TGCGCCAGCAGCCAACGGCCGGTGGAGCAGCCCCAGCATTTT,CASSQRPVEQPQHF,TRBJ1-5,-,TRBV4-1,-
TGTGCCAGCAGCTTAGCCTGGGGAGGTACGCAGTATTTT,CASSLAWGGTQYF,TRBJ2-3,-,TRBV11-2,-
TGTGCCAGCATCGGACAGGGGCTAAATTCACCCCTCCACTTT,CASIGQGLNSPLHF,TRBJ1-6,-,TRBV21-1,-
TGTGCCAGCAGCTTCCTCCCGGCCGGGGGAGTCCACGAGCAGTACTTC,CASSFLPAGGVHEQYF,TRBJ2-7,-,TRBV5-5,-
TGTGCCATCGGTAGGGGCGGGAACACTGAAGCTTTCTTT,CAIGRGGNTEAFF,TRBJ1-1,-,TRBV10-3,-
TGTGCCAGTAGTGCGGGCGAGGACCACTATGGCTACACCTTC,CASSAGEDHYGYTF,TRBJ1-2,-,TRBV19,-
TGTGCCAGCAGTGAGCGGGGGACAGGGGCGTACGAGCAGTACTTC,CASSERGTGAYEQYF,TRBJ2-7,-,TRBV6-1,TRBD1
TGTGCCACCAGTGATTTTTCTGGGCGGGGGGGATCGGAGACCCAGTACTTC,CATSDFSGRGGSETQYF,TRBJ2-5,-,TRBV24-1,TRBD2
TGTGCCAGCAGCTTGTCCACTAGCGGAGGTTGGGCAGATACGCAGTATTTT,CASSLSTSGGWADTQYF,TRBJ2-3,-,TRBV5-5,TRBD2
TGTGCCAGCAGCTTAGGAATTAGGAGGGATTCTGGAAACACCATATATTTT,CASSLGIRRDSGNTIYF,TRBJ1-3,-,TRBV7-2,-
TGTGCCAGCAGCTTATGGGCACCTACGAACACCGGGGAGCTGTTTTTT,CASSLWAPTNTGELFF,TRBJ2-2,-,TRBV7-2,-
TGTGCCAGCAGTGAAGATGTGACTACAGTCCTAAACTATGGCTACACCTTC,CASSEDVTTVLNYGYTF,TRBJ1-2,few,TRBV2,-
TGTGCCACCAGTGATCGACTAGCGGGGGCAGATACGCAGTATTTT,CATSDRLAGADTQYF,TRBJ2-3,-,TRBV24-1,TRBD2
TGTGCCAGCAGTTACGTTTCTGGCAGGGCAAACACTGAAGCTTTCTTT,CASSYVSGRANTEAFF,TRBJ1-1,-,TRBV6-5,-
TGTGCCAGCAGCTGGAGGACAGGGACCTCCTACGAGCAGTACTTC,CASSWRTGTSYEQYF,TRBJ2-7,-,TRBV5-8,TRBD1
TGTGCCTGGAGTCCTGGGACAGCCGGAAACACCATATATTTT,CAWSPGTAGNTIYF,TRBJ1-3,-,TRBV30,TRBD1
TGTGCCAGCAGTGCCCGACAGGGGGACGGCTACACCTTC,CASSARQGDGYTF,TRBJ1-2,-,TRBV2,TRBD1
TGTGCCAGCAGCTTGTTACTAGCGGGGGGGCTGGATGAGCAGTTCTTC,CASSLLLAGGLDEQFF,TRBJ2-1,-,TRBV5-8,TRBD2
TGCAGCGTTGGTTGGACTCACGAGCAGTACTTC,CSVGWTHEQYF,TRBJ2-7,-,TRBV29-1,-
TGTGCCAGCAGCGTAGATCCAGGGGATATCGACACCGGGGAGCTGTTTTTT,CASSVDPGDIDTGELFF,TRBJ2-2,-,TRBV9,-
TGTGCCAGCAGTTACGGGGAAGGGGGCGCAGGCACTGAAGCTTTCTTT,CASSYGEGGAGTEAFF,TRBJ1-1,-,TRBV6-5,TRBD1
TGTGCCAGCTCATACGGGGGACTTAACTATGGCTACACCTTC,CASSYGGLNYGYTF,TRBJ1-2,-,TRBV18,-
TGTGCCAGCAGCTTAGGAGGGATTAACACTGAAGCTTTCTTT,CASSLGGINTEAFF,TRBJ1-1,once,TRBV7-9,-
TGTGCCAGCAGTTTTCCAGCAGGAACCGGTAATTCACCCCTCCACTTT,CASSFPAGTGNSPLHF,TRBJ1-6,-,TRBV28,-
TGTGCCAGCAGTACTTATCTCACAGGGGCCTACGAGCAGTACTTC,CASSTYLTGAYEQYF,TRBJ2-7,-,TRBV27,TRBD1
TGTGCCAGCAGCTTGTTGGGGGCCGGCACAGATACGCAGTATTTT,CASSLLGAGTDTQYF,TRBJ2-3,-,TRBV11-2,-
TGTGCCAGCCAGGGACAGGGGGCGGTCAATGAGCAGTTCTTC,CASQGQGAVNEQFF,TRBJ2-1,-,TRBV9,TRBD1
TGTGCCTGGAGTGACGGGAGGGGGCTGGGCCAGCCCCAGCATTTT,CAWSDGRGLGQPQHF,TRBJ1-5,-,TRBV30,TRBD1
TGTGCCAGCAGGGAGGAGAGCAGAGTTGAAGACTACGAGCAGTACTTC,CASREESRVEDYEQYF,TRBJ2-7,-,TRBV27,-
TGCGCCAGCAGTCGAGGAGCGGGGGTTGCGTACGAGCAGTACTTC,CASSRGAGVAYEQYF,TRBJ2-7,-,TRBV5-1,TRBD2
TGTGCCAGCAGCACAGAACTAGCGGGGGGTTCCTACGAGCAGTACTTC,CASSTELAGGSYEQYF,TRBJ2-7,-,TRBV5-4,TRBD2
TGCAGCGGGAGCCATTGGAGCTCCTACAATGAGCAGTTCTTC,CSGSHWSSYNEQFF,TRBJ2-1,-,TRBV29-1,-
TGTGCCAGCAGCCCGGCCGGGACAGGAGTCGTCGGCTACACCTTC,CASSPAGTGVVGYTF,TRBJ1-2,-,TRBV5-4,TRBD1
TGTGCCACCAGGGACAGAGGTAATGAGCAGTTCTTC,CATRDRGNEQFF,TRBJ2-1,-,TRBV24-1,-
TGTGCCACCAGTGACCTGTGGGACAGCGACAATGAGCAGTTCTTC,CATSDLWDSDNEQFF,TRBJ2-1,-,TRBV24-1,TRBD1
TGTGCCAGCAGTGGAGCTCCGGATACGCAGTATTTT,CASSGAPDTQYF,TRBJ2-3,-,TRBV2,-
TGTGCCAGCAGTTTAGACAGGGCAACTGAAGCTTTCTTT,CASSLDRATEAFF,TRBJ1-1,few,TRBV27,TRBD1
TGTGCCAGCAGCGTCCGATACAGGGGTGGAGAGCAGTTCTTC,CASSVRYRGGEQFF,TRBJ2-1,-,TRBV9,TRBD1
TGTGCCAGCAGCGTAGGTGGAGCTGGAAACACCATATATTTT,CASSVGGAGNTIYF,TRBJ1-3,-,TRBV9,-
TGTGCCAGCGGTCAGGGGAGGGACTATCCCCTCCTATACAATGAGCAGTTCTTC,CASGQGRDYPLLYNEQFF,TRBJ2-1,-,TRBV13,-
TGTGCCAGCAGTACCACTCATTTTTTCGGTCCACCGTATGAGCAGTTCTTC,CASSTTHFFGPPYEQFF,TRBJ2-1,-,TRBV28,-
TGCGCCAGCAGCTTGTCCGGTAGCGGGGTTTACAATGAGCAGTTCTTC,CASSLSGSGVYNEQFF,TRBJ2-1,-,TRBV5-1,TRBD2